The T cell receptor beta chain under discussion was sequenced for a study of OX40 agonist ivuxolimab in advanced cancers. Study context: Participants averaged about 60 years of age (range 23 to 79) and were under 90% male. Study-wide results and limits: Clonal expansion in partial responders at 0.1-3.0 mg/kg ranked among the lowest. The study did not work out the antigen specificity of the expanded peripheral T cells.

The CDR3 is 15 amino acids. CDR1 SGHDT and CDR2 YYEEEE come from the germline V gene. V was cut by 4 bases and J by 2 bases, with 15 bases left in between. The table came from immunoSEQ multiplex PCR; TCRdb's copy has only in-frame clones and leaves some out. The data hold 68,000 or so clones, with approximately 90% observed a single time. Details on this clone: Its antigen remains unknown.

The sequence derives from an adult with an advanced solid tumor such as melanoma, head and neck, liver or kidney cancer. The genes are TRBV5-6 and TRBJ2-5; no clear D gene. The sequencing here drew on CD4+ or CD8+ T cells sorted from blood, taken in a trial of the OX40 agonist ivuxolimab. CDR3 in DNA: TGTGCCAGCAGCCCCTACATGGTCGTACAAGAGACCCAGTACTTC. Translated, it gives CASSPYMVVQETQYF.